This TCR beta chain was identified in a study of blood T cell repertoires in COVID-19 (dated by TCRdb to the early 2020s). A note on the overall study: Samples from collaborators originated in the United States, Italy and Spain and spanned both the acute and convalescent phases of COVID-19. The repertoires were released in a freely available public database intended as a resource for research on the immune response to SARS-CoV-2. Samples were obtained from the ongoing ImmuneRACE study (first 160 participants) and from roughly 1,300 subjects provided by 6 global collaborators. The sample metadata nearly always contained a de-identified subject ID, COVID-19 status, age in years and sex. HLA class I and class II types, where available, came from metadata supplied by the sample provider rather than from assay-based typing. The material from the prospective study consisted of cDNA or gDNA derived from T cells, B-cell-depleted T cells, or PBMCs. Deeply sampled blood TCRbeta repertoires from subjects exposed to, actively infected with, or recovered from COVID-19 were included in the dataset.

The paper as a whole reports these results and caveats: The amount of clinical and demographic metadata varied by source and participant and was provided uncurated.

Trimming accounts for 5 bases at V and 4 bases at J, while the number of junction bases matched to no gene is 3. The CDR3, from cysteine to phenylalanine, totals 14 residues. Only the CDR3 region is kept as DNA, spanning 42 bases read in frame from base 1. According to the germline V gene, CDR1 reads SNHLY and CDR2 reads FYNNEI. As for this clone: The antigen it recognizes is unknown. No base-level quality is on record; no much larger clone is a single base apart.

TCRbeta CDR3 regions were amplified from genomic DNA using the immunoSEQ Assay, a bias-controlled multiplex PCR. In the authors' own workflow: The number of nucleated cells in each sample was estimated from the amplification of reference gene primers within the assay. To quantify the absolute abundance of each unique TCRbeta CDR3 rearrangement, sequence reads were collapsed and filtered. For each sample, productive Simpson clonality was calculated as the square root of Simpson's diversity index over productive rearrangements. The immuneACCESS repertoire file appears here via TCRdb, limited to in-frame rearrangements. These files lack a portion of the clones; in checked studies, under half of the deficit traces to unresolved V genes, and the cause of the others is not known. That table furnishes V, J and clone size, whereas the DNA furnished D and trimming. In all, the sample holds approximately 280,000 clones, and around nine tenths of those were seen once. The top ten clones comprise 2.6% of the sample.

Enrolling through a virtual design, the prospective study's participants ranged in age from roughly 18 to 90 years and lived across 24 United States geographic areas. Cohort assignment in the prospective study relied on participant-reported clinical history from a screening survey and a study questionnaire. ImmuneRACE Cohort 3 recovered participants were defined by two consecutive negative NP/OP PCR tests, healthcare professional clearance, or symptom resolution. Each participant in the prospective study had whole blood, serum and a nasopharyngeal or oropharyngeal swab collected by mobile phlebotomists. Prospective study participants could optionally give additional blood draws and questionnaires over a 2-month period. Prospective study blood samples were shipped either frozen or at room temperature before DNA extraction.

Material for sequencing was PBMCs or T cells enriched from blood (not recorded which). This TCR came from a woman under 30 who had recovered from COVID-19. In this chain, TRBV2 is recombined with TRBJ2-3, with TRBD2 matching 10 junction bases. The nucleotide sequence reads as follows: TGTGCCAGCAGTCGAGGACTAGCGGCAGATACGCAGTATTTT. It translates as CASSRGLAADTQYF.